Sequencing of this T cell receptor (beta chain) was carried out in a study of T cell repertoires in cytomegalovirus infection. Study-wide findings and caveats: The response measured ex vivo was dominated by TCR beta clonotypes (HLA-C-restricted and CMV-specific). Summed frequency of public TCR beta families distinguished CMV carriers with the relevant HLA.

This clonotype has a handful of counts. The antigen is undetermined. TCRdb independently ran MiXCR on the reads; one entry per CDR3 protein. The sample has roughly 200,000 distinct CDR3 sequences; 35% to 40% are singletons. Sequencing used CD8+ T cells from cultured PBMCs, obtained from culture after CMV antigen stimulation. This receptor was obtained from a human donor in good health (CMV status not recorded). Some clones in this sample may be carry-over from other donors' samples.

The CDR3 bases are TGCAGTGCTGGCAGACAGTCCAATCAGCCCCAGCATTTT. Translated: CSAGRQSNQPQHF. The chain links TRBV20-1 to TRBJ1-5, with D possibly matching TRBD1 (5 bases). CDR1 is DFQATT, CDR2 SNEGSKA, per germline (reference sequence). The CDR3 covers 13 residues. V lost 5 bases to trimming and J lost 3 bases, with 11 bases between them.